This T cell receptor beta chain was recovered during a study of monozygotic twins with inflammatory bowel disease. Points from the study as a whole: Repertoire likeness was no different across concordant and discordant twins, perhaps owing to restricted power. IBD patients showed reduced TCRbeta diversity (inverse Simpson) versus healthy co-twins.

As for this clonotype: Its target is unknown.

Researchers used around 3,400 ng of total RNA for each TCR library. TCRalpha and TCRbeta cDNA went through nested PCRs of approximately 16 and 10 cycles, two in total. TCRdb re-analyzed the 5' RACE reads; it lists each CDR3 protein once, without DNA. The record lists 200,000 to 250,000 distinct CDR3 sequences, of which the ten most abundant hold 7.7%. This clonotype originated in a human donor with ulcerative colitis or Crohn's disease, or a healthy co-twin of an affected twin (not recorded which). The sequencing sample was made of blood.

This CDR3 reads CAWSAGRLDTQYF. The chain combines TRBV30 with TRBJ2-3. This CDR3 contains 13 residues. Germline V lookup: CDR1 GTSNPN, CDR2 SVGIG (reference sequence).